Each of the 25 T cell receptor beta chains below was sequenced from the same sample in a study of CD8 T cells in Susac syndrome. cDNA came from about 0.51 to 1 ug RNA primed by random hexamers. TCRdb used MiXCR to reprocess the immunoSEQ multiplex PCR reads, holding one entry per CDR3 protein. The table shows about 75,000 distinct CDR3 sequences, with 94% occurring only once. The sequenced sample consisted of CD8+ T cells from PBMCs. The source is a human donor with Susac syndrome.

The chain links TRBV27 to TRBJ2-1; tentatively, D is TRBD1 (6 bases). From germline, CDR1 is MNHEY and CDR2 SMNVEV (reference sequence). V lost 6 bases to trimming and J lost 0 bases, with 12 bases between them. The CDR3 spans 15 residues. The CDR3: CASRFGQSSYNEQFF. The CDR3 coding sequence is TGTGCCAGCAGATTCGGACAGAGCTCCTACAATGAGCAGTTCTTC.

This chain connects TRBV19 to TRBJ2-7; the D call may be TRBD1 or TRBD2 (5 bases each). Germline CDR1 reads LNHDA; CDR2 reads SQIVND (reference sequence). The CDR3 is made up of 13 amino acids. The ends were cut back, 5 bases at V and 5 bases at J, with 13 bases in the middle. As DNA, the CDR3 is TGTGCCAGTAGTCCCCGGGGCCGGGACGAGCAGTACTTC. As protein: CASSPRGRDEQYF.

V usage is TRBV7-9 and J usage is TRBJ2-3; either TRBD1 or TRBD2 may fit D (5 bases each). The CDR3 covers 15 residues. CDR1 SEHNR and CDR2 FQNEAQ come from the germline V gene (reference sequence). Trimming stripped 4 bases from V and 7 bases from J, with 18 bases between. The CDR3 DNA sequence: TGTGCCAGCAGCTCCCCAGGGAGATCACCCAATACGCAGTATTTT. Translated, it gives CASSSPGRSPNTQYF.

The chain couples TRBV9 to TRBJ2-7, with D perhaps TRBD1 (6 bases). Germline loops: CDR1 SGDLS, CDR2 YYNGEE. The CDR3 sequence is 15 residues long. Trimming took off 4 bases at V and 3 bases at J, with 17 bases between the two ends. Here the CDR3 DNA reads TGTGCCAGCAGCCCTGGGGGCAGAAGCCGCTACGAGCAGTACTTC. It specifies CASSPGGRSRYEQYF.

This chain joins TRBV24-1 and TRBJ1-6; 7 bases are shared with TRBD1. The CDR3 covers 16 residues. From germline, CDR1 is KGHDR and CDR2 SFDVKD. V dropped 2 bases and J dropped 4; count of bases not matched to a gene: 4. This chain's CDR3 is CATSDYRDRYNSPLHF. The DNA of the CDR3 is TGTGCCACCAGTGATTACCGGGACAGATATAATTCACCCCTCCACTTT.

The chain joins TRBV4-1 to TRBJ1-1, with 7 nucleotides matching TRBD1. The CDR3 runs 15 residues. Germline V gives CDR1 MGHRA, CDR2 YSYEKL. J gave up 5 bases and V 4 bases, and 10 bases lay outside the gene matches. The CDR3 here is CASSRTRGRDTEAFF. The DNA for the CDR3 is TGCGCCAGCAGCCGAACGAGGGGGCGGGATACTGAAGCTTTCTTT.

This clonotype occurred once. The chain recombines TRBV15 with TRBJ1-1; D gene ambiguous. Germline CDR1 reads LNHNV; CDR2 reads YYDKDF (reference sequence). V was clipped by 1 base and J by 0 bases, with 9 bases between them. The CDR3 consists of 15 residues. DNA of the CDR3: TGTGCCACCAGCAGAGGGGTCAGTCTGAACACTGAAGCTTTCTTT. It specifies CATSRGVSLNTEAFF. Full variable domain (outside the CDR3, taken from reference TRBV15 and TRBJ1-1): DAMVIQNPRYQVTQFGKPVTLSCSQTLNHNVMYWYQQKSSQAPKLLFHYYDKDFNNEADTPDNFQSRRPNTSFCFLDIRSPGLGDTAMYLCATSRGVSLNTEAFFGQGTRLTVV.

On this clonotype: Germline and junction disagree at one end, which may indicate a read error. J is TRBJ2-5 and V is TRBV14; a weak D match, TRBD2 (6 bases). From germline, CDR1 is SGHDN and CDR2 FVKESK. The CDR3 spans 16 residues. The CDR3 nucleotides read TGTGCCAGCAGCCATGATCCGGGAGAAATCCAAGAGACCCGGTACTTC. Translating gives CASSHDPGEIQETRYF. The variable domain in full, completed from reference TRBV14 and TRBJ2-5, reads EAGVTQFPSHSVIEKGQTVTLRCDPISGHDNLYWYRRVMGKEIKFLLHFVKESKQDESGMPNNRFLAERTGGTYSTLKVQPAELEDSGVYFCASSHDPGEIQETRYFGPGTRLLVL.

The chain is built from TRBV9 and TRBJ2-7; 8 bases match TRBD2. This CDR3 region has 15 residues. Per the germline V gene, CDR1 is SGDLS and CDR2 is YYNGEE. Trimming removed 0 bases from V and 6 bases from J; junction bases left unmatched: 8. For the CDR3, the DNA is TGTGCCAGCAGCGTAGACGGGGGGGCCTTCCCCGAGCAGTACTTC. Protein product: CASSVDGGAFPEQYF.

This chain uses TRBV15 with TRBJ2-1; TRBD1 or TRBD2 may be the D gene (5 bases each). The V end was cut by 1 base, the J end by 9 bases, with 10 bases between. The V gene's germline CDR1 is LNHNV and CDR2 YYDKDF (reference sequence). The CDR3 runs 13 residues. The CDR3 is CATSRGGVSEQFF. Written as DNA, the CDR3 is TGTGCCACCAGCAGAGGAGGGGTTTCTGAGCAGTTCTTC.

The chain recombines TRBV6-2 or TRBV6-3 with TRBJ1-1; a possible D gene is TRBD1 (5 bases). This CDR3 contains 14 residues. Germline V gene sequence: CDR1 MNHEY, CDR2 SVGEGT. V was cut by 2 bases and J by 6 bases, with 13 bases left in between. The CDR3 loop reads CASSYRGPPSEAFF. Here the CDR3 DNA reads TGTGCCAGCAGTTACCGGGGACCCCCTTCTGAAGCTTTCTTT.

The V and J genes are TRBV5-6 and TRBJ2-3; tentatively, D is TRBD2 (6 bases). Per the germline V gene, CDR1 is SGHDT and CDR2 is YYEEEE. The CDR3 consists of 14 residues. Trimming pared 1 base from V and 4 bases from J, leaving 10 bases between. CDR3 region: CASSLPGVADTQYF. The CDR3 coding sequence is TGTGCCAGCAGCTTGCCGGGGGTAGCAGATACGCAGTATTTT.

The chain carries TRBV7-3 and TRBJ2-6; 11 bases map to TRBD1. The germline CDR1 and CDR2 sequences are SGHTA and FQGTGA. V gave up 3 bases and J gave up 2 bases; unmatched junction bases: 6. The CDR3 extends over 18 amino acids. The CDR3 sequence is CASSFYRTGGPGANVLTF. DNA for the CDR3: TGTGCCAGCAGCTTCTACCGGACAGGGGGCCCTGGGGCCAACGTCCTGACTTTC.

The V call is TRBV2, the J call TRBJ2-1; no clear D gene. CDR3 length: 12 residues. V was pared by 0 bases and J by 3 bases, with 0 bases between. Germline V gene lookup returns CDR1 SNHLY and CDR2 FYNNEI. CDR3 DNA: TGTGCCAGCAGTGAAGCCTACAATGAGCAGTTCTTC. Its protein product is CASSEAYNEQFF.

V is TRBV6-5 and J is TRBJ1-1; TRBD1 matches 9 bases. With 7 bases clipped from V and 2 bases from J, the junction kept 2 bases outside the gene matches. The CDR3 extends over 13 amino acids. CDR1 is MNHEY and CDR2 is SVGAGI in the germline V gene. CDR3 in amino acids: CASKTGGNTEAFF. CDR3 DNA: TGTGCCAGCAAAACAGGGGGCAACACTGAAGCTTTCTTT.

J is TRBJ1-3 and V is TRBV27; D is uncertain. The ends were cut back, 3 bases at V and 2 bases at J, with 5 bases in the middle. The germline CDR1 and CDR2 sequences are MNHEY and SMNVEV (reference sequence). The CDR3 is 13 residues long. For the CDR3, the DNA is TGTGCCAGCAGTTTCGGAACTGGAAACACCATATATTTT. It specifies CASSFGTGNTIYF.

The chain combines TRBV6-2 or TRBV6-3 with TRBJ2-3; 7 bases fit TRBD2. V lost 5 bases and J lost 1; bases outside the gene matches: 6. The germline V gene encodes CDR1 MNHEY and CDR2 SVGEGT. The CDR3 length is 15 residues. CDR3 bases: TGTGCCAGCAGTACGAAGCGGGGAGGCACAGATACGCAGTATTTT. This codes for CASSTKRGGTDTQYF.

This clonotype has only one observation. The rearrangement links TRBV14 to TRBJ2-1; D unresolved. CDR1 is SGHDN, CDR2 FVKESK, per germline. The CDR3 extends over 14 amino acids. Trimming removed 0 bases from V and 4 bases from J, with 7 bases in between. Here the CDR3 reads CASSQDYGYNEQFF. Here the CDR3 DNA reads TGTGCCAGCAGCCAAGATTACGGGTACAATGAGCAGTTCTTC.

This chain uses TRBV4-1 with TRBJ1-3, with D tentatively TRBD1 (5 bases). Trimming pared 5 bases from V and 7 bases from J, leaving 12 bases between. Germline V gives CDR1 MGHRA, CDR2 YSYEKL. The CDR3 spans 13 residues. CDR3 residues: CASSSDSRNTIYF. The CDR3 region has the DNA TGCGCCAGCAGCTCAGACAGCAGGAACACCATATATTTT.

This rearrangement joins TRBV29-1 to TRBJ2-1; TRBD2 aligns across 7 bases. V shed 6 bases, J shed 1 base, and the junction held 3 bases outside the gene matches. Germline values: CDR1 SQVTM, CDR2 ANQGSEA. CDR3 length: 13 residues. Here the CDR3 DNA reads TGCAGCGTGGAGGGAGGGTCCTACAATGAGCAGTTCTTC. Encoded protein: CSVEGGSYNEQFF.

The chain carries TRBV20-1 and TRBJ2-5; tentatively, D is TRBD2 (6 bases). Germline V gene sequence: CDR1 DFQATT, CDR2 SNEGSKA (reference sequence). This CDR3 contains 16 residues. V lost 3 bases and J 0 bases, leaving 17 bases between the germline ends. The CDR3, as DNA: TGCAGTGCTAGTGTCTCTCGGGGACTGTACCAAGAGACCCAGTACTTC. Protein sequence: CSASVSRGLYQETQYF.

A single count supports this clonotype. The chain uses TRBV7-2 and TRBJ2-5; 9 bases map to TRBD2. There are 16 residues in the CDR3. Germline V gene lookup returns CDR1 SGHTA and CDR2 FQGNSA. V trimming: 2 bases; J trimming: 1 base; junction bases outside the gene matches: 5. CDR3 coding DNA: TGTGCCAGCAGCTTAATCGTTAGCGGGGGCCAAGAGACCCAGTACTTC. Translated, it gives CASSLIVSGGQETQYF.

This clonotype appeared a few times. J is TRBJ1-1 and V is TRBV25-1; D call uncertain. The CDR3 has 12 residues. CDR1 is MGHDK and CDR2 is SYGVNS in the germline V gene. The ends were cut back, 8 bases at V and 1 base at J, with 8 bases in the middle. The CDR3 nucleotides read TGTGCCAGCTCCCGGGGGAACACTGAAGCTTTCTTT. It translates to CASSRGNTEAFF.

The V and J genes are TRBV6-2 or TRBV6-3 and TRBJ1-2; D possibly corresponds to TRBD1 (5 bases). Deletions cut 2 bases from V and 7 bases from J, with 17 bases between. This CDR3 spans 15 amino acids. In germline, CDR1 is MNHEY, CDR2 SVGEGT. The CDR3 region has the DNA TGTGCCAGCAGTTACGTCGGGACGGGGAAGCGTGGCTACACCTTC. It yields the protein CASSYVGTGKRGYTF.

This chain connects TRBV7-9 to TRBJ2-3; TRBD2 matches at 12 bases. CDR3 length equals 15 residues. Looked up from germline, CDR1 is SEHNR and CDR2 is FQNEAQ (reference sequence). After removal of 4 bases from V and 6 bases from J, the junction contained 5 bases not matched to a gene. CDR3 sequence (DNA): TGTGCCAGCAGCTCCCTAGCGGGGGGGTATGATACGCAGTATTTT. This gives the protein CASSSLAGGYDTQYF. Full variable domain (outside the CDR3, taken from reference TRBV7-9 and TRBJ2-3): DTGVSQNPRHKITKRGQNVTFRCDPISEHNRLYWYRQTLGQGPEFLTYFQNEAQLEKSRLLSDRFSAERPKGSFSTLEIQRTEQGDSAMYLCASSSLAGGYDTQYFGPGTRLTVL.